The source of this T cell receptor beta chain is a study of blood T cell repertoires in COVID-19. The wider study: Collection of acute and convalescent COVID-19 samples took place in the United States, Italy and Spain.

CDR3 size: 13 residues. Germline values: CDR1 LNHDA, CDR2 SQIVND (reference sequence). Trimming cost V 10 bases and J 5 bases, with 14 bases left between them. As handled by the study authors: Reference gene primer amplification gave estimated nucleated cell counts. Assay: immunoSEQ multiplex PCR; the TCRdb copy retains only in-frame clones and omits some. V and J calls plus clone size are reproduced from that table; the DNA served to infer D and trimming. The sample consists of 200,000 or so clones, almost 80% of them appearing once. In its sample, this clone was seen once. The V gene is TRBV19, the J gene TRBJ1-4, with D uncertain. The TCR was taken from a man in his 60s with active or convalescent COVID-19. Sequencing used peripheral blood. The CDR3 is CATSRGENEKLFF. The CDR3 DNA sequence: TGTGCCACCAGCCGGGGAGAGAATGAAAAACTGTTTTTT. The complete variable domain, with remaining parts taken from reference TRBV19 and TRBJ1-4, reads DGGITQSPKYLFRKEGQNVTLSCEQNLNHDAMYWYRQDPGQGLRLIYYSQIVNDFQKGDIAEGYSVSREKKESFPLTVTSAQKNPTAFYLCATSRGENEKLFFGSGTQLSVL.